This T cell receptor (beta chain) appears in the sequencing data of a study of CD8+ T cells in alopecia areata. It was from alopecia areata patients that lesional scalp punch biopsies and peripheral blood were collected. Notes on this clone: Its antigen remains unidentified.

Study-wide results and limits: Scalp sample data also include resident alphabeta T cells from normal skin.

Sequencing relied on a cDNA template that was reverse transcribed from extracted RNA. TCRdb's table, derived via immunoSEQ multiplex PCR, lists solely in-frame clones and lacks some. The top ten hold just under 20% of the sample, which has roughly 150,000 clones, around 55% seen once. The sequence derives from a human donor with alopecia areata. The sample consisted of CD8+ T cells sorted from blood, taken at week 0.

CDR3 bases: TGCGCCAGCAGCGACGAGACAGGTCAGGTGGTCGGTGGCTACACCTTC. Translating gives CASSDETGQVVGGYTF. The chain employs TRBV5-1 and TRBJ1-2, with a weak D call TRBD1 (6 bases). The CDR3 is 16 residues long. The ends were cut back, 4 bases at V and 7 bases at J, with 23 bases in the middle. Germline V lookup: CDR1 SGHRS, CDR2 YFSETQ.